Each of the 10 T cell receptor beta chains below was sequenced from the same sample in a study of shared clonotypes between healthy human individuals. Clones were read by immunoSEQ multiplex PCR, and TCRdb kept only the in-frame ones, dropping some. The sample has 450,000 to 650,000 clones; just over 75% are singletons. What was sequenced was PBMCs. The origin of the receptors is a woman between 35 and 50 years old in good health. Some clones in this sample may be carry-over from other donors' samples.

This chain links TRBV6-5 with TRBJ1-5; D is unclear. Germline V gene data show CDR1 as MNHEY and CDR2 as SVGAGI. V was pared by 0 bases and J by 7 bases, with 10 bases between. The CDR3 sequence is 14 residues long. The CDR3 DNA reads as TGTGCCAGCAGTTACTCCCGTAATGGGCAGCCCCAGCATTTT. This gives the protein CASSYSRNGQPQHF.

This clone was seen just once. V is TRBV2 and J is TRBJ1-1; perhaps TRBD1 as D (5 bases). Germline V CDR1 and CDR2: SNHLY, FYNNEI. The CDR3 is made up of 11 amino acids. V was trimmed by 7 bases and J by 5 bases, leaving 8 bases between them. In DNA form, the CDR3 reads TGTGCCAGCATAAGGACAACTGAAGCTTTCTTT. Protein: CASIRTTEAFF. Filled out from reference TRBV2 and TRBJ1-1, the complete variable domain reads EPEVTQTPSHQVTQMGQEVILRCVPISNHLYFYWYRQILGQKVEFLVSFYNNEISEKSEIFDDQFSVERPDGSNFTLKIRSTKLEDSAMYFCASIRTTEAFFGQGTRLTVV.

The DNA for the CDR3 is TGTGCCTCCGGACAGGGGTTTAATGAAAAACTGTTTTTT. Its protein is CASGQGFNEKLFF. The genes are TRBV30 and TRBJ1-4; 9 bases align to TRBD1. Unmatched junction bases numbered 4, after V lost 7 bases and J lost 4 bases. The CDR3 is 13 amino acids. The germline gives CDR1 GTSNPN, CDR2 SVGIG (reference sequence).

This chain connects TRBV30 to TRBJ1-2; D call uncertain. Germline loops: CDR1 GTSNPN, CDR2 SVGIG (reference sequence). This CDR3 has 13 residues. With 1 base removed from V and 5 bases from J, the gap between germline ends came to 11 bases. CDR3 region: CAWSDPERYGYTF. CDR3 in DNA: TGTGCCTGGAGTGACCCGGAGAGGTATGGCTACACCTTC.

V is TRBV7-2 and J is TRBJ2-1, with 10 nucleotides matching TRBD2. The CDR3 totals 15 residues. The ends lost 3 bases at V and 7 bases at J; junction bases unmatched: 6. The V gene's germline CDR1 is SGHTA and CDR2 FQGNSA. In DNA, the CDR3 is TGTGCCAGCAGCTTTACTAGCGGGATAAGGAATGAGCAGTTCTTC. This sequence encodes CASSFTSGIRNEQFF.

This chain uses TRBV6-5 with TRBJ2-3, with a possible D match to TRBD2 (5 bases). V lost 0 bases, J lost 1 base, and 8 bases lay in between. The germline gives CDR1 MNHEY, CDR2 SVGAGI. The CDR3 covers 15 residues. The CDR3 protein is CASSYSGSRTDTQYF. CDR3 coding DNA: TGTGCCAGCAGTTACTCAGGGAGTCGCACAGATACGCAGTATTTT.

There are a few counts of this clone. The chain is built from TRBV10-3 and TRBJ1-5, with D possibly being TRBD1 (6 bases). There are 15 residues in the CDR3. Trimming stripped 0 bases from V and 4 bases from J, with 10 bases between. The germline V gene has CDR1 ENHRY and CDR2 SYGVKD. CDR3 DNA sequence: TGTGCCATCAGTGAGTCAACAGACAGGAATCAGCCCCAGCATTTT. It codes for CAISESTDRNQPQHF.

The rearrangement links TRBV27 to TRBJ2-7, with 7 bases lining up with TRBD1. The germline V gene has CDR1 MNHEY and CDR2 SMNVEV (reference sequence). With 5 bases clipped from V and 1 base from J, the junction kept 5 bases outside the gene matches. The CDR3 is 14 residues long. The CDR3 here is CASSPLTGSYEQYF. CDR3 DNA: TGTGCCAGCAGTCCCCTGACAGGGTCCTACGAGCAGTACTTC.

As concerns this clone: Its ends do not fully match the called genes, so a read error is possible. The chain joins TRBV5-1 to TRBJ1-2; no definite D call. Germline V gives CDR1 SGHRS, CDR2 YFSETQ. The CDR3 is made up of 13 amino acids. DNA of the CDR3: TGTGCCAGCAGCTTGTACAGCTTAGGTGGCCACACCTTC. Translation gives CASSLYSLGGHTF.

With regard to this clone: A clone one base away is much larger, so this may be a read error. As the CDR3 is not closed by the conserved phenylalanine or tryptophan, this likely results from a read error. The rearrangement links TRBV7-2 to TRBJ2-7, with TRBD2 as a possible D gene (5 bases). Germline CDR1 reads SGHTA; CDR2 reads FQGNSA. V was clipped by 5 bases and J by 2 bases, with 22 bases between them. The CDR3 sequence is 17 residues long. CDR3 protein: CASSPGGSSTGPYEQYS. The CDR3 coding sequence is TGTGCCAGCAGCCCGGGCGGGTCATCGACGGGTCCCTACGAGCAGTACTCC.